This T cell receptor beta chain was retrieved from a study of control samples from healthy donors and cancer patients. Trimming removed 4 bases from V and 7 bases from J; junction bases left unmatched: 7. CDR1 and CDR2 (germline): MGHRA, YSYEKL. The CDR3 consists of 15 residues. TCRdb keeps only in-frame clones here, not all; method: immunoSEQ multiplex PCR. Among about 160,000 clones listed, 90% to 95% were seen once. This sequence was found in a man aged 60 to 75 with colorectal cancer. Sequences were obtained from PBMCs. This sequence joins TRBV4-1 and TRBJ2-7; 13 bases line up with TRBD2. The DNA for the CDR3 is TGCGCCAGCAGCCGACAACTAGCGGGGGGGCGAGAGCAGTACTTC. Residues: CASSRQLAGGREQYF.